These 16 T cell receptor beta chains originate from one sample sequenced in a study of CXCR3-negative and CXCR3-positive naive CD8 T cells (dated by TCRdb to between 2017 and 2020). The instrument given in TCRdb is NextSeq 550. The Human TCR Profiling Kit (MiLaboratory) was used to make UMI-labeled 5' RACE TRB cDNA libraries. TCRdb reprocessed the reads into one record per CDR3 protein sequence, lacking DNA. The table for this sample records around 140,000 distinct CDR3 sequences. Approximately 0.51% of the sample is in the top ten clones. The sample consisted of naive CXCR3- CD8+ T cells from blood. Sample cell subset or site, as interpreted from the label and publication: CD45RO-CCR7+CD27+CD95- naive CD8+ T cells lacking CXCR3 (TNR3-). These receptors came from a human donor in good health. Some clones in this sample may be carry-over from other donors' samples.

The chain employs TRBV28 and TRBJ2-5; the D gene TCRdb calls, TRBD2, cannot be checked with no DNA. This CDR3 spans 14 amino acids. Looked up from germline, CDR1 is MDHEN and CDR2 is SYDVKM. CDR3 residues: CASVRGWNQETQYF.

The V and J genes are TRBV20-1 and TRBJ2-1; the TCRdb D gene call, TRBD2, has no DNA to confirm it. Germline V lookup: CDR1 DFQATT, CDR2 SNEGSKA (reference sequence). The CDR3 has 18 residues. CDR3 sequence reads: CSARDSELAGQSYNEQFF.

The chain links TRBV5-1 to TRBJ2-7; TCRdb indicates TRBD2, and absent DNA this call remains unverified. CDR3 length: 15 residues. Per the germline V gene, CDR1 is SGHRS and CDR2 is YFSETQ. CDR3 sequence: CASSFYGGVPYEQYF.

The chain joins TRBV29-1 to TRBJ2-1; TCRdb proposes TRBD2, but this gene call is untestable without DNA. The CDR3 loop spans 11 amino acids. Germline V gives CDR1 SQVTM, CDR2 ANQGSEA. CDR3 protein: CSVPGPNEQFF.

The V call is TRBV24-1, the J call TRBJ2-1; without DNA, the TCRdb call of TRBD1 cannot be checked. The CDR3 covers 13 residues. Germline values: CDR1 KGHDR, CDR2 SFDVKD. CDR3 residues: CATSLNRGGEQFF.

This chain joins TRBV11-2 and TRBJ2-1; the TCRdb D gene call, TRBD1, has no DNA to confirm it. This CDR3 region has 16 residues. CDR1 and CDR2 (germline): SGHAT, FQNNGV. The CDR3 region is CTSSFPSLREGNEQFF.

The chain combines TRBV28 with TRBJ2-6; TCRdb outputs TRBD1, but without DNA this stays unchecked. Per germline, CDR1 MDHEN and CDR2 SYDVKM. The length of the CDR3 is 19 residues. CDR3 residues: CASSLTAGTGYSGANVLTF.

J is TRBJ2-1 and V is TRBV28; checking the TCRdb D call of TRBD1 is not possible without DNA. CDR1 and CDR2 from the germline V gene are MDHEN and SYDVKM. The length of the CDR3 is 15 residues. CDR3 loop: CASTPGRMTYNEQFF.

This chain uses TRBV29-1 with TRBJ1-2. The CDR3 loop spans 16 amino acids. Germline CDR1 is SQVTM and CDR2 is ANQGSEA. The CDR3 protein is CSVDWGPVGYNYGYTF. Full variable domain (missing parts from reference TRBV29-1 and TRBJ1-2): SAVISQKPSRDICQRGTSLTIQCQVDSQVTMMFWYRQQPGQSLTLIATANQGSEATYESGFVIDKFPISRPNLTFSTLTVSNMSPEDSSIYLCSVDWGPVGYNYGYTFGSGTRLTVV.

The chain couples TRBV11-2 to TRBJ1-1; TCRdb's D call of TRBD1 is untestable without DNA. This CDR3 region has 16 residues. Germline CDR1 and CDR2: SGHAT and FQNNGV. CDR3 sequence reads: CASSTTGGTGNTEAFF. The variable domain in full, completed from reference TRBV11-2 and TRBJ1-1, reads EAGVAQSPRYKIIEKRQSVAFWCNPISGHATLYWYQQILGQGPKLLIQFQNNGVVDDSQLPKDRFSAERLKGVDSTLKIQPAKLEDSAVYLCASSTTGGTGNTEAFFGQGTRLTVV.

The chain couples TRBV20-1 to TRBJ2-5; TCRdb returns TRBD2, unconfirmable since there is no DNA. Per germline, CDR1 DFQATT and CDR2 SNEGSKA (reference sequence). The CDR3 length is 17 residues. CDR3 sequence: CSAKLAGGPSVQETQYF.

CDR3 region: CASSFAAGGSPYNEQFF. This chain uses TRBV12-3 or TRBV12-4 with TRBJ2-1; the TCRdb call, TRBD2, lacks DNA for checking. This CDR3 is built from 17 residues.

The CDR3 region is CASSFGPPEGGRHPYEQYF. The chain recombines TRBV28 with TRBJ2-7; the TCRdb call, TRBD1, lacks DNA for checking. The germline V gene has CDR1 MDHEN and CDR2 SYDVKM. The CDR3 totals 19 residues.

The V gene is TRBV20-1, the J gene TRBJ1-1. The CDR3 contains 15 residues. Germline V gene data show CDR1 as DFQATT and CDR2 as SNEGSKA (reference sequence). CDR3 sequence: CSAREVTTRSTEAFF.

The chain combines TRBV13 with TRBJ1-2; no DNA is available, so the TRBD1 call from TCRdb remains unchecked. Per germline, CDR1 PRHDT and CDR2 FYEKMQ (reference sequence). CDR3 length: 15 residues. CDR3 in amino acids: CASSPRGGGDYGYTF.

The chain carries TRBV4-3 and TRBJ2-2; lacking DNA, the TRBD1 call made by TCRdb goes unchecked. The CDR3 covers 16 residues. Germline CDR1 and CDR2: LGHNA and YSLEER. CDR3 sequence reads: CASSPTGGGTPGELFF.